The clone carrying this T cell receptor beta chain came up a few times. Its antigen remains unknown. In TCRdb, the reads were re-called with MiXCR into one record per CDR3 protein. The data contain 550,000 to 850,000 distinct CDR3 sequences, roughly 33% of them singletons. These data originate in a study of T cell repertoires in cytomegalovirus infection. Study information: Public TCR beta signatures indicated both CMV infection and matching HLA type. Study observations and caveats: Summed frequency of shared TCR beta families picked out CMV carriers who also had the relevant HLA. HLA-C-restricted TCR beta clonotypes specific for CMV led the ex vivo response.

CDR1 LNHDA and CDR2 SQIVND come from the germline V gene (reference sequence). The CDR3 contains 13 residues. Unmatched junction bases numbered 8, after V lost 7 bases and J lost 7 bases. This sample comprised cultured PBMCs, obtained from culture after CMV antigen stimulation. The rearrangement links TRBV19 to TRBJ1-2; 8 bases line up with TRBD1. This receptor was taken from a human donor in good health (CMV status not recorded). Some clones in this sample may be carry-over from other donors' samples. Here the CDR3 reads CASTGQGLSGYTF. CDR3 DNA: TGTGCCAGTACCGGACAGGGCCTCAGTGGCTACACCTTC.